Listed below are T cell receptor beta chains from one sample, sequenced in a study of T cell repertoires in aging, cancer and after chemotherapy. TCRdb processed the multiplex PCR reads anew with MiXCR; each CDR3 protein has one entry. The data show about 2,000 distinct CDR3 sequences, around a fifth seen once. The sequencing input was blood. The receptors were sampled from a human donor with a solid tumor. Each CDR3 is given with its conserved first and last residue. Fields, in order: V gene, J gene, D gene, clone size, CDR3 DNA, CDR3 protein. D genes are given only for firm matches. Clone sizes are given selectively: once, few, many, or a class where the clone is expanded.

>TRBV6-6|TRBJ1-1|-|few
TGTGCCAGCAGTTCTCCCGGGGACGCGAACACTGAAGCTTTCTTT
CASSSPGDANTEAFF
>TRBV20-1|TRBJ2-5|-|few
TGCAGTGCTAGAGGTCCCGGGACATCTCCGACCCAGTACTTC
CSARGPGTSPTQYF
>TRBV12-3/TRBV12-4|TRBJ1-4|-|-
TGTGCCAGCAGTCCCGGGCCCCCTGAAAAACTGTTTTTT
CASSPGPPEKLFF
>TRBV6-5|TRBJ1-2|-|large
TGTGCCAGCAGGCCGACGGCCGCTAACTATGGCTACACCTTC
CASRPTAANYGYTF
>TRBV6-6|TRBJ2-7|TRBD2|-
TGTGCCAGCAGGACCGGGACTACGAGCTCCTACGAGCAGTACTTC
CASRTGTTSSYEQYF
>TRBV7-9|TRBJ2-7|-|few
TGTGCCAGCAGCCTAGGGGGGGTACCCCCCTACGAGCAGTACTTC
CASSLGGVPPYEQYF
>TRBV18|TRBJ2-5|TRBD2|-
TGTGCCAGCTCACCGGCTAGCGGGGGGGCCTCGGGAGAGACCCAGTACTTC
CASSPASGGASGETQYF
>TRBV6-6|TRBJ2-3|-|medium-sized
TGTGCCAGCAGTTATGTAGCAAGCACAGATACGCAGTATTTT
CASSYVASTDTQYF
>TRBV4-3|TRBJ2-6|-|once
TGCGCCAGCAGCCACCATGACCCGGGGGACTCTGGGGCCAACGTCCTGACTTTC
CASSHHDPGDSGANVLTF
>TRBV11-2|TRBJ2-3|-|few
TGTGCCAGCAGCCCACAGTTCCCGGGGCGGACGCAGTATTTT
CASSPQFPGRTQYF
>TRBV27|TRBJ1-1|-|-
TGTGCCAGCAGTTTAACTTCGGGTATGAACACTGAAGCTTTCTTT
CASSLTSGMNTEAFF
>TRBV28|TRBJ1-3|-|-
TGTGCCAGCAGCGAACATGGACCGTCGGCTGGAAACACTATATATTTT
CASSEHGPSAGNTIYF
>TRBV25-1|TRBJ2-1|-|-
TGTGCCAGCAGGGGGATGACCGGGGACAACAATGAGCAGTTCTTC
CASRGMTGDNNEQFF
>TRBV5-4|TRBJ2-1|TRBD1|large
TGTGCCAGCAGCATATCAACCGGGACAGAGTTCTTC
CASSISTGTEFF
>TRBV18|TRBJ1-1|TRBD1|few
TGTGCCAGCTCATCCGGGACAGGGAAGACGGGGTACACTGAAGCTTTCTTT
CASSSGTGKTGYTEAFF
>TRBV5-8|TRBJ2-2|-|few
TGTGCCAGCAGCTTGTATACGGTGAACACCGGGGAGCTGTTTTTT
CASSLYTVNTGELFF
>TRBV27|TRBJ2-1|TRBD2|few
TGTGCCAGCAGTTTATTTGCGGGAGGGAACAATGAGCAGTTCTTC
CASSLFAGGNNEQFF
>TRBV27|TRBJ2-1|TRBD2|few
TGTGCCAGCAGTGCCTACCCCGGACTAGCGGGAAGCAATGAGCAGTTCTTC
CASSAYPGLAGSNEQFF
>TRBV27|TRBJ1-5|-|few
TGTGCCAGCAGAGACAGACGCAATCAGCCCCAGCATTTT
CASRDRRNQPQHF
>TRBV5-1|TRBJ1-5|-|few
TGCGCCAGCAGCCAACAACCATCGGATCAGCCCCAGCATTTT
CASSQQPSDQPQHF
>TRBV6-2/TRBV6-3|TRBJ2-3|TRBD1|-
TGTGCCAGCAGTTACTCGGACAGGGCCACAGATACGCAGTATTTT
CASSYSDRATDTQYF
>TRBV6-4|TRBJ2-7|-|-
TGTGCCAGCAGTGAGACGGGGACCTACGAGCAGTACTTC
CASSETGTYEQYF
>TRBV7-9|TRBJ1-4|-|few
TGTGCCAGCAGCTCGGGAGGTGGTGAAAAACTGTTTTTT
CASSSGGGEKLFF
>TRBV11-2|TRBJ2-2|TRBD1|-
TGTGCCAGCAGCTTAGCGACTGGACAGGGGGCGAACACCGGGGAGCTGTTTTTT
CASSLATGQGANTGELFF
>TRBV2|TRBJ2-1|-|-
TGTGCCAGCAGTGATGGGGGAGCCTACAATGAGCAGTTCTTC
CASSDGGAYNEQFF
>TRBV4-1|TRBJ1-5|-|-
TGCGCCAGCAGCCCAGTATCTCAGCGAAGCAATCAGCCCCAGCATTTT
CASSPVSQRSNQPQHF
>TRBV7-3|TRBJ1-2|TRBD1|large
TGTGCCAGCAGCTTAGGGACAGGGGGAGTCTATGGCTACACCTTC
CASSLGTGGVYGYTF
>TRBV4-1|TRBJ2-7|-|few
TGCGCCAGCAGCCCACAACCAATGAAGAGCTACGAGCAGTACTTC
CASSPQPMKSYEQYF
>TRBV27|TRBJ2-7|-|-
TGTGCCAGCAGTGATGGGCGGTGGACCTACGAGCAGTACTTC
CASSDGRWTYEQYF
>TRBV7-6|TRBJ2-1|-|-
TGTGCCAGCTGCTTCACGAGTGGGGGTGAGCAGTTCTTC
CASCFTSGGEQFF
>TRBV18|TRBJ1-6|-|medium-sized
TGTGCCAGCTCACAGGCGGCGGGGAATTCACCCCTCCACTTT
CASSQAAGNSPLHF
>TRBV6-5|TRBJ2-7|TRBD2|-
TGTGCCAGCAGTTGGACTAGCGGAGACTACGGCGAGCAGTACTTC
CASSWTSGDYGEQYF
>TRBV5-4|TRBJ2-7|-|medium-sized
TGTGCCAGCAGCTTAACAGGGAAGGAGTACGAGCAGTACTTC
CASSLTGKEYEQYF
>TRBV27|TRBJ2-3|-|-
TGTGCCAGCAGTAATCCCGGGGTTGATACTCAGTATTTT
CASSNPGVDTQYF
>TRBV29-1|TRBJ2-3|-|large
TGCAGCGCCGCACAGGGACCAGATACGCAGTATTTT
CSAAQGPDTQYF
>TRBV5-4|TRBJ2-3|TRBD2|medium-sized
TGTGCCAGCAGCATAAAGACTAGCGGGTCGGATACGCAGTATTTT
CASSIKTSGSDTQYF